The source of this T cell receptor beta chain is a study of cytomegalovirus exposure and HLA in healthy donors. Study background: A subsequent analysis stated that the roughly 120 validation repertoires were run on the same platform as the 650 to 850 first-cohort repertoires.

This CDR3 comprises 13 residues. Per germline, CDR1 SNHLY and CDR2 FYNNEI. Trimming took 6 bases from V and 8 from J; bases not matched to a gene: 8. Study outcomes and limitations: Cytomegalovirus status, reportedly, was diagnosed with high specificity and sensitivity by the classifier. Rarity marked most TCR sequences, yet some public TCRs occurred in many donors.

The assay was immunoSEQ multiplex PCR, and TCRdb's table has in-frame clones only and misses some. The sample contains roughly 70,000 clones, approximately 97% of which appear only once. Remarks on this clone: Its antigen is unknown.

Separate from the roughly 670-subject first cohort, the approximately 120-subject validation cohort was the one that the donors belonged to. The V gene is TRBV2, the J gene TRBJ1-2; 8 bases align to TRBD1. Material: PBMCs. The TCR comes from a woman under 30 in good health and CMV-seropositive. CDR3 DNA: TGTGCCAGCAGCGCGGACAGGGATCAAGGCTACACCTTC. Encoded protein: CASSADRDQGYTF.